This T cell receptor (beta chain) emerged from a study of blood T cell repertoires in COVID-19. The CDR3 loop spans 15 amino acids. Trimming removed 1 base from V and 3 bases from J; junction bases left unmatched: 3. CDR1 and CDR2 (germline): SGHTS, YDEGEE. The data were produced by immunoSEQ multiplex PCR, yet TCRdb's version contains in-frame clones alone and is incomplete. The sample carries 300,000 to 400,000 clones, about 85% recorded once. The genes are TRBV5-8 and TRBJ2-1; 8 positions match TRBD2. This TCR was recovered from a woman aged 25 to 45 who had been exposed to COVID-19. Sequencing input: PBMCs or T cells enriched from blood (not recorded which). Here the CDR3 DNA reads TGTGCCAGCAGCTTGATAGCGGGGAGCTACAATGAGCAGTTCTTC. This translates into CASSLIAGSYNEQFF. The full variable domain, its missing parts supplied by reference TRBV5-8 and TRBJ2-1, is EAGVTQSPTHLIKTRGQQATLRCSPISGHTSVYWYQQALGLGLQFLLWYDEGEERNRGNFPPRFSGRQFPNYSSELNVNALELEDSALYLCASSLIAGSYNEQFFGPGTRLTVL.